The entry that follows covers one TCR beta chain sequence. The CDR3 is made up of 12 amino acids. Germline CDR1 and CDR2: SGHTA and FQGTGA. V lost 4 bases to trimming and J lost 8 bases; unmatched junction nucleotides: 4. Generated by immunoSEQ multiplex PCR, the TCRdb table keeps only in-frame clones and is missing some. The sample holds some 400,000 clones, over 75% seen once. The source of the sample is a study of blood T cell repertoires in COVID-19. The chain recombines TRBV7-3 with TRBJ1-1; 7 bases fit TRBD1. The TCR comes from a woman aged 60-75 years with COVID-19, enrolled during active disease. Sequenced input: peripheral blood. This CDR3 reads CASSYMTGEAFF. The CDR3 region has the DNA TGTGCCAGCAGCTATATGACAGGGGAAGCTTTCTTT.